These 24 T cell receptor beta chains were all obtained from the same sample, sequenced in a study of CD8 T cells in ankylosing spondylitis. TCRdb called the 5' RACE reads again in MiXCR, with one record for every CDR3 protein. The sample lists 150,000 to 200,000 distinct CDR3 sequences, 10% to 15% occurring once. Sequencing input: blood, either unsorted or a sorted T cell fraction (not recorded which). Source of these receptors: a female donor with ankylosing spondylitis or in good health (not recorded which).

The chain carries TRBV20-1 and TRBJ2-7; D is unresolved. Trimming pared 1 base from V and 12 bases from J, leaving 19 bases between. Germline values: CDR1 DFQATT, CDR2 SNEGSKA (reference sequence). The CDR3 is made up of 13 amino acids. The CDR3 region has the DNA TGCAGTGCTAGAGGGGGTCCGATCCGGATCCCGTACTTC. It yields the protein CSARGGPIRIPYF.

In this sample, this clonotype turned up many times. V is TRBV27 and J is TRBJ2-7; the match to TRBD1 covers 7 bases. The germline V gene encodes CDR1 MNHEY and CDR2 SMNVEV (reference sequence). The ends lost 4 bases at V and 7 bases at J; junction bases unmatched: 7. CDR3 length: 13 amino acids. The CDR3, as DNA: TGTGCCAGCAGTTCACAGGGGTTCGCAGAGCAGTACTTC. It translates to CASSSQGFAEQYF.

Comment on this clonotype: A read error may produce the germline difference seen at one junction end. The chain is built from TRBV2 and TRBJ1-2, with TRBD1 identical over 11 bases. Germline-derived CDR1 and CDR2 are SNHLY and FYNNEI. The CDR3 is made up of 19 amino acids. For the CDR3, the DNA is TGTGCCATCAGTTTCGGGGCAAGGGACAGGGGGTCCTCTAACTATGGCTACACCTTC. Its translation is CAISFGARDRGSSNYGYTF.

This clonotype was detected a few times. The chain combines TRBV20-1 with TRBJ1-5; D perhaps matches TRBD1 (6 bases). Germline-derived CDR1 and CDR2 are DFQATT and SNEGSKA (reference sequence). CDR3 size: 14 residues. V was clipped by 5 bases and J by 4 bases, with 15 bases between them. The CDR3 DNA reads TGCAGTGCTGTCAAACAGGGTGGTAATCAGCCCCAGCATTTT. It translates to CSAVKQGGNQPQHF.

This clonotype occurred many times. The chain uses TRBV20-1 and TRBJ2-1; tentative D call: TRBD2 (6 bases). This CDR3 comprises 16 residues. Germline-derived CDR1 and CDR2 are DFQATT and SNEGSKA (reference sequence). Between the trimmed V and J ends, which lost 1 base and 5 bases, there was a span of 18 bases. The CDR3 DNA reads TGCAGTGCTAGAGCCCTAGGAGGGTGGACAAACAATGAGCAGTTCTTC. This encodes CSARALGGWTNNEQFF.

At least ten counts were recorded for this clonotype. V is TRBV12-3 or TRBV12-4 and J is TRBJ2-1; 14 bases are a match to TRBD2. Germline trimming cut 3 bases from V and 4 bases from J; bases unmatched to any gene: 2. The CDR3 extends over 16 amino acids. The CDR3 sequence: CASSLTSGGDYNEQFF. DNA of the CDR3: TGTGCCAGCAGTTTGACTAGCGGGGGGGATTACAATGAGCAGTTCTTC.

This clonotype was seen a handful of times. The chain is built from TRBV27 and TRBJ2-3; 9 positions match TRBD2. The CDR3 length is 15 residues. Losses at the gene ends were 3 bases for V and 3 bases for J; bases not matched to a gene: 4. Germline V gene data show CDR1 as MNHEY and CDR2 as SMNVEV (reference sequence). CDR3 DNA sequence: TGTGCCAGCAGTTTTGTAGCGGGAGCGACAGATACGCAGTATTTT. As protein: CASSFVAGATDTQYF.

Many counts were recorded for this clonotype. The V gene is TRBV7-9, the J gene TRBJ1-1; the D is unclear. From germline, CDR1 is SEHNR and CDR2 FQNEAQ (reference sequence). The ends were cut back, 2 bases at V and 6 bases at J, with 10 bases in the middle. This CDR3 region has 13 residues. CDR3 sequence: CASSLMLAAEAFF. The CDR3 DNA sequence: TGTGCCAGCAGCTTAATGTTAGCAGCTGAAGCTTTCTTT.

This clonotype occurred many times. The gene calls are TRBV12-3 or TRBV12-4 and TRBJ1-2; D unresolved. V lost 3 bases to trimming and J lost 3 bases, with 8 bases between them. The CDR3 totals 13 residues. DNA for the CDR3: TGTGCCAGCAGTTTCAACGGAGACTATGGCTACACCTTC. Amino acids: CASSFNGDYGYTF.

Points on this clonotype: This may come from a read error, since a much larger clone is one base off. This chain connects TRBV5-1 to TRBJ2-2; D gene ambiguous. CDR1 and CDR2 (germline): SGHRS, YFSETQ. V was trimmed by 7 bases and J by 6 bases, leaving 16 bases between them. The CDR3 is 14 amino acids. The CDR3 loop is CASRARERPGELFF. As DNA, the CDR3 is TGCGCCAGCCGGGCGAGAGAACGCCCCGGGGAGCTGTTTTTT.

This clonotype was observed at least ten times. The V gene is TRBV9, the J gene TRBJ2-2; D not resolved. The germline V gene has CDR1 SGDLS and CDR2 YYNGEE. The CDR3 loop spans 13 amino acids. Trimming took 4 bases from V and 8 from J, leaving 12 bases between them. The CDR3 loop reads CASSPPLSGELFF. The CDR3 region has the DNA TGTGCCAGCAGCCCCCCTCTTTCAGGGGAGCTGTTTTTT.

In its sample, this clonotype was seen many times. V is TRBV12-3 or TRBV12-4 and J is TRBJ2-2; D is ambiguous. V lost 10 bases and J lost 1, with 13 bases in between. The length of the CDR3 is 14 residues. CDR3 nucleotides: TGTGCCACCAAGAGGACGGTGAACACCGGGGAGCTGTTTTTT. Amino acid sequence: CATKRTVNTGELFF.

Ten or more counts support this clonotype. DNA for the CDR3: TGTGCCAGCACATCAGGCGGCAGCTACACTGAAGCTTTCTTT. Its translation is CASTSGGSYTEAFF. The chain joins TRBV28 to TRBJ1-1; no reliable D call. V was pared by 7 bases and J by 3 bases, with 15 bases between. The CDR3 runs 14 residues. Germline-derived CDR1 and CDR2 are MDHEN and SYDVKM.

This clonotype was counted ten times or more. In nucleotides, the CDR3 is TGTGCCAGCAGTCAACCTGGACAGGGGGCGGCTAATGAAAAACTGTTTTTT. Translated: CASSQPGQGAANEKLFF. The gene calls are TRBV12-3 or TRBV12-4 and TRBJ1-4; TRBD1 agrees at 11 bases. Trimming at V came to 5 bases and at J to 3 bases, leaving 8 bases not matched to a gene. The CDR3 has 17 residues.

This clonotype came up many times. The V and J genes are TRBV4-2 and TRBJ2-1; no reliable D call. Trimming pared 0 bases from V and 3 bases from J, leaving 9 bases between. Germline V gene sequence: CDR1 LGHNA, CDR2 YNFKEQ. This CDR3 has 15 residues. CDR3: CASSQDLPYYNEQFF. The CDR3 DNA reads TGTGCCAGCAGCCAAGACCTGCCGTACTACAATGAGCAGTTCTTC.

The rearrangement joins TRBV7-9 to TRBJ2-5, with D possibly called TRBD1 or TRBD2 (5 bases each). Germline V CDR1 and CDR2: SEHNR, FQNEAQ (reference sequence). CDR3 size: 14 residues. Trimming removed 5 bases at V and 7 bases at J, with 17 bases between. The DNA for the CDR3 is TGTGCCAGCAGCCCTAGCAGGGTCCGAGGGACCCAGTACTTC. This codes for CASSPSRVRGTQYF.

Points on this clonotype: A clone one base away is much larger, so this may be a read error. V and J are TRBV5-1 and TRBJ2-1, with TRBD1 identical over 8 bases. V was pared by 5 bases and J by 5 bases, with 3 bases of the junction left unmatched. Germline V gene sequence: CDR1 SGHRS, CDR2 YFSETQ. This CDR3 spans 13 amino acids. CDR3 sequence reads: CASRQGVDNEQFF. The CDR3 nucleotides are TGCGCCAGCAGACAGGGGGTCGACAATGAGCAGTTCTTC. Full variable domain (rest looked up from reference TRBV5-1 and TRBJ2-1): KAGVTQTPRYLIKTRGQQVTLSCSPISGHRSVSWYQQTPGQGLQFLFEYFSETQRNKGNFPGRFSGRQFSNSRSEMNVSTLELGDSALYLCASRQGVDNEQFFGPGTRLTVL.

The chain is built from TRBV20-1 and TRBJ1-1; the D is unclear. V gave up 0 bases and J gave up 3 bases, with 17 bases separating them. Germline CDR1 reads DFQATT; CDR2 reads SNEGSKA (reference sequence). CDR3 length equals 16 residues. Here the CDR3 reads CSARDQGFLAYTEAFF. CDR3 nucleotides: TGCAGTGCTAGAGATCAAGGGTTCCTGGCCTACACTGAAGCTTTCTTT.

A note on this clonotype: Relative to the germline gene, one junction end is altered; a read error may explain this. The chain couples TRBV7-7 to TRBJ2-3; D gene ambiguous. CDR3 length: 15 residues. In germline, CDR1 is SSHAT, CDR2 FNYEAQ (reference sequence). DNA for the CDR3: TGTGCTAGCAGTCCCATCTCGAGCCCCACAGATACGCAGTATTTT. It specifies CASSPISSPTDTQYF.

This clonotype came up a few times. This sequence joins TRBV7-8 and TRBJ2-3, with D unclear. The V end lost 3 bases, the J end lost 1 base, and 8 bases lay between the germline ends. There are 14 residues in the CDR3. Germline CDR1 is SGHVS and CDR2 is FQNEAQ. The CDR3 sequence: CASSFRQRTDTQYF. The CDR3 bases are TGTGCCAGCAGCTTTAGGCAGCGCACAGATACGCAGTATTTT.

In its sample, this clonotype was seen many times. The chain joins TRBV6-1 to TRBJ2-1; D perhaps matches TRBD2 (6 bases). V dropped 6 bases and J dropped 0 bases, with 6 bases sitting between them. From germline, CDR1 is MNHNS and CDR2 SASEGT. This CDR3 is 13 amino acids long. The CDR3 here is CASSGSSYNEQFF. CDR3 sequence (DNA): TGTGCCAGCAGCGGGAGCTCCTACAATGAGCAGTTCTTC.

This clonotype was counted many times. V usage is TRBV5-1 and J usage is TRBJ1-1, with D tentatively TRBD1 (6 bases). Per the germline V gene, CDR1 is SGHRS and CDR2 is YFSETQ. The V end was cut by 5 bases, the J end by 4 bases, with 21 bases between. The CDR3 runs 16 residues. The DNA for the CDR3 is TGCGCCAGCAGACAGGGAACCCTCATCGGCGGCACTGAAGCTTTCTTT. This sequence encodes CASRQGTLIGGTEAFF. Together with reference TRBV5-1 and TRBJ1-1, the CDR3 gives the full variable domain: KAGVTQTPRYLIKTRGQQVTLSCSPISGHRSVSWYQQTPGQGLQFLFEYFSETQRNKGNFPGRFSGRQFSNSRSEMNVSTLELGDSALYLCASRQGTLIGGTEAFFGQGTRLTVV.

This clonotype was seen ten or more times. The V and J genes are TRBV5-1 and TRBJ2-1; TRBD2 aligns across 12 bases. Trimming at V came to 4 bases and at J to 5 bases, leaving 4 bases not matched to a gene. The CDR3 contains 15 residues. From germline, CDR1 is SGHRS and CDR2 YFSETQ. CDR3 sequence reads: CASSLAGGGDNEQFF. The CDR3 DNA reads TGCGCCAGCAGCCTAGCGGGGGGGGGTGACAATGAGCAGTTCTTC.

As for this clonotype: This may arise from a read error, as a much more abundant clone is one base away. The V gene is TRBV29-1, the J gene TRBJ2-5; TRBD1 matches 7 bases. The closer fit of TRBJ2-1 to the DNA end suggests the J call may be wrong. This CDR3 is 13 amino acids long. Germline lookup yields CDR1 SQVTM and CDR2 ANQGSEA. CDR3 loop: CSVETQGQETQFF. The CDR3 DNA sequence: TGCAGCGTTGAAACACAGGGGCAAGAGACCCAGTTCTTC.